The rows below give T cell receptor beta chains drawn from one sample of a study of OX40 agonist ivuxolimab in advanced cancers. Produced via immunoSEQ multiplex PCR; TCRdb's table is partial and in-frame only. This table has about 47,000 clones, around 88% appearing once. Sequences were derived from CD4+ or CD8+ T cells sorted from blood, sampled in a trial of the OX40 agonist ivuxolimab. The receptor set was obtained from an adult with an advanced solid tumor such as melanoma, head and neck, liver or kidney cancer. CDR3s include the opening cysteine and the closing phenylalanine or tryptophan. D genes are given only for firm matches. Size is stated for part of the rows, as once, few or many counts, or as a class when the clone is expanded.

cdr3_aa cdr3_nt v_call clone_size d_call cdr3_length j_call
CASSDRDRTHGYTF TGTGCCAGTAGCGACCGGGACAGAACCCATGGCTACACCTTC TRBV19 once TRBD1 14 TRBJ1-2
CASSEFRRSEAFF TGCGCCAGCAGTGAGTTTCGGCGGTCTGAAGCTTTCTTT TRBV10-1 few - 13 TRBJ1-1
CASSQDEGSGRWNEQFF TGTGCCAGCAGCCAAGATGAAGGTAGCGGGAGATGGAATGAGCAGTTCTTC TRBV4-2 - TRBD2 17 TRBJ2-1
CASSSSGTGFDEQYF TGCGCCAGCAGCTCGTCCGGGACAGGGTTCGATGAGCAGTACTTC TRBV5-1 - TRBD1 15 TRBJ2-7
CASSIDPVWGIASDSIITQYF TGTGCCAGTAGTATAGACCCAGTCTGGGGGATCGCATCAGACTCAATCATTACGCAGTATTTT TRBV19 - - 21 TRBJ2-3
CASSNGRSGSNEKLFF TGCGCCAGCAGCAACGGCAGGAGTGGGTCGAATGAAAAACTGTTTTTT TRBV5-1 - - 16 TRBJ1-4
CASSLGQGSGETQYF TGCGCCAGCAGCTTGGGACAGGGTTCCGGGGAGACCCAGTACTTC TRBV5-1 - TRBD1 15 TRBJ2-5
CASSPKSGTFEAFF TGTGCCAGCTCACCCAAATCCGGGACATTTGAAGCTTTCTTT TRBV18 - - 14 TRBJ1-1
CASSETTSGSDEQYF TGTGCCAGCAGTGAAACAACTAGCGGGAGCGACGAGCAGTACTTC TRBV6-1 - TRBD2 15 TRBJ2-7
CASSSRTGFYGYTF TGTGCCAGCAGCTCCCGCACAGGCTTCTATGGCTACACCTTC TRBV9 - - 14 TRBJ1-2
CASSSTRGSSYNEQFF TGTGCCAGCAGCTCCACTAGGGGAAGCTCCTACAATGAGCAGTTCTTC TRBV7-6 - - 16 TRBJ2-1
CAWSGQRNQPQHF TGTGCCTGGAGTGGGCAGCGGAATCAGCCACAGCATTTT TRBV30 - - 13 TRBJ1-5
CASSPNPGRNTEAFF TGTGCCAGCAGCCCCAACCCCGGACGGAACACTGAAGCTTTCTTT TRBV5-4 - - 15 TRBJ1-1
CASSPLTGDGNTIYF TGTGCCAGCTCACCATTGACGGGGGACGGAAACACCATATATTTT TRBV18 - - 15 TRBJ1-3
CASSFGLAGGGEQFF TGTGCCAGCAGCTTCGGACTAGCGGGAGGGGGTGAGCAGTTCTTC TRBV7-3 - TRBD2 15 TRBJ2-1
CASSFAGQGNTEAFF TGTGCCAGCAGCTTCGCGGGACAGGGGAACACTGAAGCTTTCTTT TRBV11-2 - TRBD1 15 TRBJ1-1
CASSVGGGRTGNTIYF TGTGCCAGCAGCGTCGGGGGAGGACGTACGGGAAACACCATATATTTT TRBV9 - - 16 TRBJ1-3